What follows are 13 T cell receptor beta chains derived from one specimen sequenced in a study of blood T cell repertoires in COVID-19. Libraries were prepared by immunoSEQ multiplex PCR; TCRdb keeps only in-frame clonotypes and omits some of them. The repertoire holds about 95,000 clones, with about 80% as singletons. Source material: peripheral blood. Receptor source: a human donor in a cohort sampled during active COVID-19.

V gene TRBV28 combines with J gene TRBJ1-4; D remains ambiguous. Germline loops: CDR1 MDHEN, CDR2 SYDVKM. V dropped 7 bases and J dropped 6 bases, with 15 bases sitting between them. The CDR3 is made up of 14 amino acids. This chain's CDR3 is CASTPERRHEKLFF. As DNA, the CDR3 is TGTGCCAGCACCCCCGAGAGGCGGCATGAAAAACTGTTTTTT.

The rearrangement links TRBV7-2 to TRBJ1-2; D not resolved. The CDR3 extends over 12 amino acids. The V end lost 3 bases, the J end lost 5 bases, and 7 bases lay between the germline ends. Germline-derived CDR1 and CDR2 are SGHTA and FQGNSA. This chain's CDR3 is CASSLSLYGYTF. In DNA, the CDR3 is TGTGCCAGCAGCTTGAGTCTTTATGGCTACACCTTC.

The sample holds many counts of this clone. The chain uses TRBV5-5 and TRBJ2-2, with D possibly being TRBD2 (6 bases). CDR1 and CDR2 from the germline V gene are SGHKS and YYEKEE (reference sequence). The ends were cut back, 1 base at V and 3 bases at J, with 13 bases in the middle. The CDR3 loop spans 16 amino acids. CDR3 DNA: TGTGCCAGCAGCTTGTTTGCGGGAAAGGACACCGGGGAGCTGTTTTTT. It encodes CASSLFAGKDTGELFF.

The gene calls are TRBV18 and TRBJ2-1; 13 bases agree with TRBD2. The V segment lost 3 bases and the J segment 1 base; nucleotides outside the gene matches: 3. The germline V gene encodes CDR1 KGHSH and CDR2 LQKENI. This CDR3 comprises 17 residues. This CDR3 reads CASSPGTSGMSYNEQFF. The CDR3 DNA sequence: TGTGCCAGCTCACCCGGGACTAGCGGGATGTCCTACAATGAGCAGTTCTTC. The full variable domain, completed using reference TRBV18 and TRBJ2-1, is NAGVMQNPRHLVRRRGQEARLRCSPMKGHSHVYWYRQLPEEGLKFMVYLQKENIIDESGMPKERFSAEFPKEGPSILRIQQVVRGDSAAYFCASSPGTSGMSYNEQFFGPGTRLTVL.

This chain links TRBV27 with TRBJ1-5, with unresolved D. V shed 1 base and J shed 7 bases, with 11 bases lying between them. Germline V gene lookup returns CDR1 MNHEY and CDR2 SMNVEV (reference sequence). The CDR3 is made up of 14 amino acids. CDR3 amino acids: CASSLFPGNQPQHF. The CDR3 region has the DNA TGTGCCAGCAGTTTATTTCCGGGGAACCAGCCCCAGCATTTT.

On this clone itself: The identical CDR3 is also encoded by other nucleotide sequences in the sample. The V and J genes are TRBV18 and TRBJ1-3; TRBD1 is a possible D gene (5 bases). The CDR3 has 14 amino acids. Germline assignment: CDR1 KGHSH and CDR2 LQKENI. V was shortened by 3 bases and J by 0 bases, with 6 bases between the two germline ends. CDR3 loop: CASSPQGSGNTIYF. In nucleotides, the CDR3 is TGTGCCAGCTCACCTCAGGGCTCTGGAAACACCATATATTTT.

The chain carries TRBV3-1 (or the pseudogene TRBV3-2) and TRBJ1-2, with unresolved D. The CDR3 loop spans 13 amino acids. Germline CDR1 reads LGHDT; CDR2 reads YNNKEL (reference sequence). The V end was cut by 3 bases, the J end by 6 bases, with 11 bases between. CDR3 residues: CASSQLQGDGYTF. The DNA of the CDR3 is TGTGCCAGCAGCCAGCTACAAGGAGATGGCTACACCTTC.

This rearrangement joins TRBV18 to TRBJ2-7; maybe TRBD1 (6 bases). The V end lost 2 bases, the J end lost 7 bases, and 15 bases lay between the germline ends. Germline CDR1 KGHSH, CDR2 LQKENI. The CDR3 totals 14 residues. The CDR3 DNA follows: TGTGCCAGCTCACCAATTGGACAGTCTACGGAGCAGTACTTC. It translates to CASSPIGQSTEQYF.

The genes are TRBV5-1 and TRBJ2-1; D possibly corresponds to TRBD1 (6 bases). The CDR3 totals 15 residues. Germline assignment: CDR1 SGHRS and CDR2 YFSETQ. The ends were cut back, 1 base at V and 5 bases at J, with 13 bases in the middle. CDR3 loop: CASSLTGLSNNEQFF. The CDR3 DNA reads TGCGCCAGCAGCTTGACAGGGCTTAGTAACAATGAGCAGTTCTTC.

V gene TRBV7-6 combines with J gene TRBJ2-3; D gene unclear. Trimming shortened V by 10 bases and J by 0 bases, and 17 bases separated the two germline ends. CDR3 length: 15 amino acids. Germline CDR1 is SGHVS and CDR2 is FNYEAQ. The CDR3 reads CATKLTTASTDTQYF. The CDR3 nucleotides read TGTGCCACCAAGCTTACCACCGCTAGCACAGATACGCAGTATTTT.

The V call is TRBV19, the J call TRBJ2-1, with 9 bases matching TRBD2. The length of the CDR3 is 15 residues. Looked up from germline, CDR1 is LNHDA and CDR2 is SQIVND (reference sequence). The V segment lost 6 bases and the J segment 7 bases; nucleotides outside the gene matches: 10. The CDR3, as DNA: TGTGCCAGTAGCCTGGGCGCGGGAGGGAGGAATGAGCAGTTCTTC. Its protein is CASSLGAGGRNEQFF.

The chain has TRBV2 and TRBJ2-2; 12 nucleotides line up with TRBD2. CDR1 and CDR2 (germline): SNHLY, FYNNEI. This CDR3 has 15 residues. Trimming took 8 bases from V and 2 from J; bases not matched to a gene: 3. CDR3 DNA sequence: TGTGCCAGCCTAGCGGGAGGGGACAACACCGGGGAGCTGTTTTTT. Translation: CASLAGGDNTGELFF.

The chain has TRBV4-3 and TRBJ2-3; TRBD2 might be the D (5 bases). Trimming cost V 1 base and J 5 bases, with 16 bases left between them. Germline CDR1 is LGHNA and CDR2 is YSLEER. This CDR3 is built from 16 residues. The DNA of the CDR3 is TGCGCCAGCAGCCAAGCCGCGGGTGGGTTGGGAGATACGCAGTATTTT. This sequence encodes CASSQAAGGLGDTQYF.